What follows is one T cell receptor (beta chain) and its context. Its antigen is undetermined. Between the mid-2010s and the late 2010s, patients underwent resection in Japan or China. Histologic diagnosis was independently verified by two lung pathologists. This record belongs to a study of immune evolution from preneoplasia to lung adenocarcinoma. Study-wide points: Later-stage lesions appeared to have more T cells, more diversity, less clonality. Normal lung had the highest top T cell clone frequencies.

Germline assignment: CDR1 MNHEY and CDR2 SVGAGI. The CDR3 totals 14 residues. V shed 5 bases, J shed 5 bases, and the junction held 7 bases outside the gene matches. Some clones are missing from TCRdb's copy, which holds only in-frame ones; the method was immunoSEQ multiplex PCR. The data contain approximately 4,900 clones, around four fifths of them seen just once; the ten biggest clones take up 7.5% to 9%. The specimen sequenced was FFPE normal lung tissue adjacent to the tumor. This receptor was obtained from a person between 50 and 69 years old with lung adenocarcinoma. This sequence joins TRBV6-5 and TRBJ1-2; 8 nucleotides align to TRBD1. CDR3 nucleotide sequence: TGTGCCAGCAGTGTACAGGGGGGCGGGTATGGCTACACCTTC. Translation gives CASSVQGGGYGYTF.